These T cell receptor beta chains were read from a single sample in a study of immune evolution from preneoplasia to lung adenocarcinoma. Profiled with immunoSEQ multiplex PCR; TCRdb holds only in-frame clones, not every one. The table shows roughly 4,600 clones, with over 80% occurring only once. The sequenced sample consisted of FFPE adjacent normal lung tissue. The receptors were gathered from a donor aged 70 or over with lung adenocarcinoma. Each CDR3 is given with its conserved first and last residue. Each record gives: D gene, V gene, J gene, clone size, CDR3 length, CDR3 protein, CDR3 DNA. The D gene is left open where the match is weak. A row's size may be missing; if present it is once, few, many or a size class.

d_gene: .
v_gene: TRBV29-1
j_gene: TRBJ1-5
abundance: .
len: 15
CDR3aa: CSVADQQGPGQPQHF
CDR3nt: TGCAGCGTCGCCGACCAACAGGGCCCGGGGCAGCCCCAGCATTTT

d_gene: .
v_gene: TRBV6-6
j_gene: TRBJ2-5
abundance: .
len: 13
CDR3aa: CASSYLGQETQYF
CDR3nt: TGTGCCAGCAGTTACCTCGGGCAAGAGACCCAGTACTTC

d_gene: .
v_gene: TRBV2
j_gene: TRBJ2-7
abundance: .
len: 13
CDR3aa: CASTRTVDYEQYF
CDR3nt: TGTGCCAGCACTCGGACAGTGGACTACGAGCAGTACTTC

d_gene: TRBD1
v_gene: TRBV7-9
j_gene: TRBJ2-3
abundance: .
len: 14
CDR3aa: CAVEDRGLSDTQYF
CDR3nt: TGTGCCGTAGAGGACAGGGGGCTCTCAGATACGCAGTATTTT

d_gene: TRBD2
v_gene: TRBV7-3
j_gene: TRBJ2-1
abundance: .
len: 15
CDR3aa: CASSLGLAGVNEQFF
CDR3nt: TGTGCCAGCAGCTTAGGGCTAGCGGGTGTAAATGAGCAGTTCTTC

d_gene: TRBD1
v_gene: TRBV30
j_gene: TRBJ2-3
abundance: .
len: 12
CDR3aa: CAWRGQGNTQYF
CDR3nt: TGTGCCTGGAGGGGACAGGGGAATACGCAGTATTTT

d_gene: TRBD2
v_gene: TRBV6-1
j_gene: TRBJ2-7
abundance: few
len: 15
CDR3aa: CASSEASSGSNEQYF
CDR3nt: TGTGCCAGCAGTGAAGCGTCGAGCGGGAGCAACGAGCAGTACTTC

d_gene: .
v_gene: TRBV18
j_gene: TRBJ2-7
abundance: .
len: 14
CDR3aa: CASSPARVPYEQYF
CDR3nt: TGTGCCAGCTCACCTGCCAGGGTCCCCTACGAGCAGTACTTC

d_gene: .
v_gene: TRBV18
j_gene: TRBJ2-6
abundance: few
len: 20
CDR3aa: CASSPNDGSGILRGANVLTF
CDR3nt: TGTGCCAGCTCACCGAACGACGGTTCAGGCATCCTACGAGGGGCCAACGTCCTGACTTTC

d_gene: TRBD2
v_gene: TRBV2
j_gene: TRBJ2-7
abundance: .
len: 13
CDR3aa: CASKKREFYEQYF
CDR3nt: TGTGCCAGCAAGAAGCGGGAGTTCTACGAGCAGTACTTC

d_gene: .
v_gene: TRBV11-2
j_gene: TRBJ1-1
abundance: .
len: 13
CDR3aa: CASSLQENTEAFF
CDR3nt: TGTGCCAGCAGCTTACAGGAAAACACTGAAGCTTTCTTT

d_gene: TRBD1
v_gene: TRBV5-1
j_gene: TRBJ1-4
abundance: .
len: 16
CDR3aa: CASSPGQIATNEKLFF
CDR3nt: TGCGCCAGCAGCCCGGGACAGATTGCAACTAATGAAAAACTGTTTTTT

d_gene: .
v_gene: TRBV5-6
j_gene: TRBJ2-7
abundance: .
len: 11
CDR3aa: CASSLGGKEYF
CDR3nt: TGTGCCAGCAGCTTGGGGGGGAAGGAGTACTTC

d_gene: .
v_gene: TRBV2
j_gene: TRBJ2-7
abundance: .
len: 15
CDR3aa: CASRASGTGSYEQYF
CDR3nt: TGTGCCAGCAGAGCGTCCGGGACGGGCTCCTACGAGCAGTACTTC

d_gene: .
v_gene: TRBV4-2
j_gene: TRBJ2-3
abundance: .
len: 15
CDR3aa: CASSLGQEATDTQYF
CDR3nt: TGTGCCAGCAGCCTTGGTCAGGAAGCCACAGATACGCAGTATTTT

d_gene: .
v_gene: TRBV5-4
j_gene: TRBJ1-1
abundance: .
len: 15
CDR3aa: CASSLSGLGNTEAFF
CDR3nt: TGTGCCAGCAGCTTATCCGGGTTGGGGAACACTGAAGCTTTCTTT

d_gene: TRBD1
v_gene: TRBV19
j_gene: TRBJ2-1
abundance: .
len: 14
CDR3aa: CASSPGQGSDEQFF
CDR3nt: TGTGCCAGTAGTCCGGGACAGGGTTCCGATGAGCAGTTCTTC

d_gene: .
v_gene: TRBV6-6
j_gene: TRBJ1-1
abundance: .
len: 14
CDR3aa: CASTTGGSNTEAFF
CDR3nt: TGTGCCAGCACCACGGGGGGTTCGAACACTGAAGCTTTCTTT

d_gene: TRBD2
v_gene: TRBV7-2
j_gene: TRBJ2-5
abundance: once
len: 16
CDR3aa: CASSFFGTNYQETQYF
CDR3nt: TGTGCCAGCAGCTTTTTTGGGACTAACTACCAAGAGACCCAGTACTTC

d_gene: .
v_gene: TRBV11-2
j_gene: TRBJ2-7
abundance: once
len: 14
CDR3aa: CASSLGRISYEQYF
CDR3nt: TGTGCCAGCAGCTTAGGTCGGATCTCCTACGAGCAGTACTTC

d_gene: .
v_gene: TRBV2
j_gene: TRBJ2-3
abundance: .
len: 14
CDR3aa: CASTELTSTDTQYF
CDR3nt: TGTGCCAGCACCGAGTTGACTAGCACAGATACGCAGTATTTT

d_gene: .
v_gene: TRBV2
j_gene: TRBJ2-7
abundance: once
len: 13
CDR3aa: CASSEGWGAEQYF
CDR3nt: TGTGCCAGCAGTGAAGGGTGGGGTGCCGAGCAGTACTTC

d_gene: .
v_gene: TRBV7-8
j_gene: TRBJ2-5
abundance: .
len: 13
CDR3aa: CASSVGLQETQYF
CDR3nt: TGTGCCAGCAGCGTGGGACTGCAAGAGACCCAGTACTTC

d_gene: .
v_gene: TRBV12-5
j_gene: TRBJ2-6
abundance: .
len: 17
CDR3aa: CASGLWLGQSRANVLTF
CDR3nt: TGTGCTAGTGGTTTGTGGTTAGGACAAAGTCGGGCCAACGTCCTGACTTTC

d_gene: TRBD2
v_gene: TRBV7-9
j_gene: TRBJ2-6
abundance: .
len: 16
CDR3aa: CASSRPGGTGANVLTF
CDR3nt: TGTGCCAGCAGCCGGCCCGGGGGGACTGGGGCCAACGTCCTGACTTTC

d_gene: .
v_gene: TRBV11-2
j_gene: TRBJ1-2
abundance: few
len: 15
CDR3aa: CASSLDGAVAYGYTF
CDR3nt: TGTGCCAGCAGCTTAGATGGGGCAGTGGCCTATGGCTACACCTTC

d_gene: TRBD1
v_gene: TRBV11-3
j_gene: TRBJ2-1
abundance: once
len: 16
CDR3aa: CASSLSLGTGYHEQFF
CDR3nt: TGTGCCAGCAGCTTGTCCCTCGGGACAGGGTATCACGAGCAGTTCTTC

d_gene: .
v_gene: TRBV6-1
j_gene: TRBJ1-2
abundance: .
len: 13
CDR3aa: CASSEAINRGYTF
CDR3nt: TGTGCCAGCAGTGAAGCGATCAATCGGGGCTACACCTTC

d_gene: .
v_gene: TRBV2
j_gene: TRBJ1-5
abundance: .
len: 14
CDR3aa: CASSVGQTNQPQHF
CDR3nt: TGTGCCAGCAGTGTGGGCCAGACTAATCAGCCCCAGCATTTT

d_gene: .
v_gene: TRBV9
j_gene: TRBJ2-3
abundance: .
len: 16
CDR3aa: CASSALQGRTADTQYF
CDR3nt: TGTGCCAGCAGCGCCCTACAGGGCCGTACCGCAGATACGCAGTATTTT

d_gene: .
v_gene: TRBV21-1
j_gene: TRBJ1-5
abundance: once
len: 16
CDR3aa: CASSSKRWGRGQPQHF
CDR3nt: TGTGCCAGCAGCTCTAAAAGGTGGGGGAGAGGGCAGCCCCAGCATTTT

d_gene: TRBD2
v_gene: TRBV11-2
j_gene: TRBJ2-7
abundance: .
len: 18
CDR3aa: CASSLVLGLAGVAYEQYF
CDR3nt: TGTGCCAGCAGCTTAGTTTTAGGACTAGCGGGGGTGGCCTACGAGCAGTACTTC

d_gene: TRBD2
v_gene: TRBV6-4
j_gene: TRBJ2-1
abundance: .
len: 15
CDR3aa: CASSELAGEYNEQFF
CDR3nt: TGTGCCAGCAGTGAGCTAGCGGGAGAATACAATGAGCAGTTCTTC

d_gene: .
v_gene: TRBV25-1
j_gene: TRBJ2-3
abundance: .
len: 12
CDR3aa: CASSPYTDTQYF
CDR3nt: TGTGCCAGCAGTCCCTATACAGATACGCAGTATTTT

d_gene: .
v_gene: TRBV7-9
j_gene: TRBJ2-7
abundance: .
len: 14
CDR3aa: CASSHPEADYEQYF
CDR3nt: TGTGCCAGCAGCCACCCCGAGGCAGACTACGAGCAGTACTTC

d_gene: .
v_gene: TRBV7-8
j_gene: TRBJ1-1
abundance: .
len: 12
CDR3aa: CASSLRFTEAFF
CDR3nt: TGTGCCAGCAGCTTACGGTTTACTGAAGCTTTCTTT